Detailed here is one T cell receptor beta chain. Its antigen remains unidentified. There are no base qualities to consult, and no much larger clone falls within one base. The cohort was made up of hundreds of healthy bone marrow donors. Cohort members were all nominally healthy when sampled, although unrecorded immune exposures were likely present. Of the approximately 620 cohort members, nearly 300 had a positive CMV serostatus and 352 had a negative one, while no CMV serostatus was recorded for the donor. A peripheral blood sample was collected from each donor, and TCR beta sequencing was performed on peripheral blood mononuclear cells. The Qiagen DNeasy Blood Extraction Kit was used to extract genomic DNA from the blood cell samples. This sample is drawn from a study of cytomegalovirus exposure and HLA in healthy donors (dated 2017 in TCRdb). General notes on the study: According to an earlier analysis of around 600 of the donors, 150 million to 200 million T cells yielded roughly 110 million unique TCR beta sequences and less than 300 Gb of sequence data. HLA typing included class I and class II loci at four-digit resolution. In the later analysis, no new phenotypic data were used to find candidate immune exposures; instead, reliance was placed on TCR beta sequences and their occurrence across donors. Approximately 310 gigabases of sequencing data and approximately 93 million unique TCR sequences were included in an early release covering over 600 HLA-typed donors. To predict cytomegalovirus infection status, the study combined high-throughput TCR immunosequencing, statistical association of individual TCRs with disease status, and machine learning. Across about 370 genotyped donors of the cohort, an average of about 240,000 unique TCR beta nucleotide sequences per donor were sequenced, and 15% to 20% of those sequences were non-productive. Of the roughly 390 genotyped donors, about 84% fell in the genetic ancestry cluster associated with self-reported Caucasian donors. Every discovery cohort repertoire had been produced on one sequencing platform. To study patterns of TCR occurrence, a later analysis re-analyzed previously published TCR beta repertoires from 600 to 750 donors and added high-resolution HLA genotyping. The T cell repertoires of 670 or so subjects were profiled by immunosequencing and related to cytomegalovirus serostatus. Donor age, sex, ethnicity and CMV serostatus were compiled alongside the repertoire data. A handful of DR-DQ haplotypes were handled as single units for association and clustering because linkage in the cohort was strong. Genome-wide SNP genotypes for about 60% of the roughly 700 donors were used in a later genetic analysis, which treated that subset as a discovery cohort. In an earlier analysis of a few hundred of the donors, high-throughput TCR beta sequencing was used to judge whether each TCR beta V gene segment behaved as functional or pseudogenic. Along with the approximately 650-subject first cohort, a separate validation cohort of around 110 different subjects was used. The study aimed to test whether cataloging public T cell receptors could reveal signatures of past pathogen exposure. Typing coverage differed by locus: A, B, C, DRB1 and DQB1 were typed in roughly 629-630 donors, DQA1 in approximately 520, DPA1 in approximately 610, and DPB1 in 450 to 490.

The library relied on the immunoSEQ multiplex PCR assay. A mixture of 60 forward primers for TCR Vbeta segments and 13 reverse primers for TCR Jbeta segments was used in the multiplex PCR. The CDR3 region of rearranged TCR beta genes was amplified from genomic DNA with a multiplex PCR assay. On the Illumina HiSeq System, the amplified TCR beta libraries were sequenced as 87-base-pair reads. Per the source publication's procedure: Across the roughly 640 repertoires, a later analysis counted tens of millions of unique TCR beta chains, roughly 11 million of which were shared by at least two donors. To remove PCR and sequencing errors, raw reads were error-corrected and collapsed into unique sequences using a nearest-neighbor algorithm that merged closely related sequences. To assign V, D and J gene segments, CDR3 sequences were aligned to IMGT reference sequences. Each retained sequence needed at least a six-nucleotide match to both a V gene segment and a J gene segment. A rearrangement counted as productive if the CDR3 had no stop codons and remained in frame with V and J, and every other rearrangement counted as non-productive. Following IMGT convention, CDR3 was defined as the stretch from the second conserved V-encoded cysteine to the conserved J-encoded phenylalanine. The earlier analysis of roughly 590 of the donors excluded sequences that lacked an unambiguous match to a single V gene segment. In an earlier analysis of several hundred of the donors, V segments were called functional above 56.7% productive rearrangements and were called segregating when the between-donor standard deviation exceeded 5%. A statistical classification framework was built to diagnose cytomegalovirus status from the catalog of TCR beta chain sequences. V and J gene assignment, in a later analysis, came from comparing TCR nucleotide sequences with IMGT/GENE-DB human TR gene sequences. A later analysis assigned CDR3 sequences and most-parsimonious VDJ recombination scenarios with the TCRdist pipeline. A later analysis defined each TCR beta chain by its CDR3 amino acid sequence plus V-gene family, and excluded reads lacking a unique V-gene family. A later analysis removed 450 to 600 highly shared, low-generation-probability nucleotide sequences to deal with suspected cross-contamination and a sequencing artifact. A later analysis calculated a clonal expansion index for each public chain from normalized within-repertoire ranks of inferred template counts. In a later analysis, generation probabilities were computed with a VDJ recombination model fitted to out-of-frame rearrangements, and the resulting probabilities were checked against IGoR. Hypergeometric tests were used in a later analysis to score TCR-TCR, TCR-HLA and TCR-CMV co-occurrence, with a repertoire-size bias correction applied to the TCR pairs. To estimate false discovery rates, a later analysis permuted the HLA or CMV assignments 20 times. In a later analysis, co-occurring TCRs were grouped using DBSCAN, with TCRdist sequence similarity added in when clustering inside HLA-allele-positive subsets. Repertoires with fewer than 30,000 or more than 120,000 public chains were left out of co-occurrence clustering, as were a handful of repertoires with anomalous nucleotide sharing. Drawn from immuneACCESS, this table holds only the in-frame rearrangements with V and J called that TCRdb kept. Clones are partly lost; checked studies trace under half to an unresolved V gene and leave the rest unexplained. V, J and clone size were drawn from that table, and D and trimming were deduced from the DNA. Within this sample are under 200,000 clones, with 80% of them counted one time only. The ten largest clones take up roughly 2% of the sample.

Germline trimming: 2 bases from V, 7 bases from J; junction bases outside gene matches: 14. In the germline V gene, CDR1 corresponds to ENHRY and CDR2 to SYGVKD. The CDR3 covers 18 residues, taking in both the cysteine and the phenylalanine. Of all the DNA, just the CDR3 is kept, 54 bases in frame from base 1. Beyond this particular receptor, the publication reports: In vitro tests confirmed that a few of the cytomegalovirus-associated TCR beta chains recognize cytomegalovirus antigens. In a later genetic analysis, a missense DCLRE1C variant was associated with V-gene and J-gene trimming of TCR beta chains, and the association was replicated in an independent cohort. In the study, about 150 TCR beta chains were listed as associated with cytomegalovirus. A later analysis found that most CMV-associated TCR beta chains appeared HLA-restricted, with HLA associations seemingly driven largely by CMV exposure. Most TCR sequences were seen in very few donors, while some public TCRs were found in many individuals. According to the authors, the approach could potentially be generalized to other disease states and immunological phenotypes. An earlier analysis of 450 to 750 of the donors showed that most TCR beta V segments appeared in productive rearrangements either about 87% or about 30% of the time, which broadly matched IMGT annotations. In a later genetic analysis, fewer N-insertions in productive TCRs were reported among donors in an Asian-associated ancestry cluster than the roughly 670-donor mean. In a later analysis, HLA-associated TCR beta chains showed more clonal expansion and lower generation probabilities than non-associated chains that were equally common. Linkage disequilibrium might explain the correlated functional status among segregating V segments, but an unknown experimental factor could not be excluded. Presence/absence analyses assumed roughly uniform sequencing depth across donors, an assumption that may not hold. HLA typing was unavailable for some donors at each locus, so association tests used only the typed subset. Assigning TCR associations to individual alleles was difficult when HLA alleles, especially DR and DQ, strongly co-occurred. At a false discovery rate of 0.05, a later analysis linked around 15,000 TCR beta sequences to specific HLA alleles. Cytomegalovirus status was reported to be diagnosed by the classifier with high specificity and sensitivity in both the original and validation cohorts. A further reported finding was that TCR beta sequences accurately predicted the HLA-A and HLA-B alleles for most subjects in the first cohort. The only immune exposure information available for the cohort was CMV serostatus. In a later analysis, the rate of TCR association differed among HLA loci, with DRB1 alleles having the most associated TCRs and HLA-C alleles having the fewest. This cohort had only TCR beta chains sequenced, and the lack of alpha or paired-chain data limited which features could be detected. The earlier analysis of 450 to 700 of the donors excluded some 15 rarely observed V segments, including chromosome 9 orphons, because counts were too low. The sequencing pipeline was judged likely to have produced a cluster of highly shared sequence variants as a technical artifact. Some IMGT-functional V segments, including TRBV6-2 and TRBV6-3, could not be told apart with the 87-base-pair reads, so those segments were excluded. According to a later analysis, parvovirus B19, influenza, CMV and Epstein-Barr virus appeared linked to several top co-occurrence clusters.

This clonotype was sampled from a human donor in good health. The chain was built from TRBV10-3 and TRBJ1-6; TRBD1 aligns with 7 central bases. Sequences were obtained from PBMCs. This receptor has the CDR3 CAISELLPRQGINSPLHF. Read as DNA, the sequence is TGTGCCATCAGTGAGCTCCTGCCCCGACAGGGAATAAATTCACCCCTCCACTTT.